This T cell receptor (beta chain) was observed in a study of blood T cell repertoires in COVID-19. Looking at the study overall: Nucleic acid was either cDNA or gDNA, and it came from T cells, B-cell-depleted T cells, or PBMCs.

CDR3 length: 17 residues. Losses at the gene ends were 2 bases for V and 1 base for J; bases not matched to a gene: 4. The germline gives CDR1 MGHDK, CDR2 SYGVNS. The count of this clone is one. Source study methods: Amplified reference gene primers provided the basis for estimating nucleated cell counts. The method was immunoSEQ multiplex PCR; TCRdb's version includes in-frame clones alone and lacks a portion of them. Clone size and V and J calls were adopted from that table, with D and trimming inferred from the DNA. The sample has around 220,000 clones; about 86% are singletons. The sequenced material came from peripheral blood. This receptor was identified in a woman in her forties or fifties with acute or convalescent COVID-19. This sequence joins TRBV25-1 and TRBJ2-5, with 13 bases matching TRBD2. CDR3 protein: CASSEEGLAGTQETQYF. CDR3 in DNA: TGTGCCAGCAGTGAAGAGGGACTAGCGGGGACCCAAGAGACCCAGTACTTC. Based on the CDR3 plus reference TRBV25-1 and TRBJ2-5, the full variable domain is EADIYQTPRYLVIGTGKKITLECSQTMGHDKMYWYQQDPGMELHLIHYSYGVNSTEKGDLSSESTVSRIRTEHFPLTLESARPSHTSQYLCASSEEGLAGTQETQYFGPGTRLLVL.